The entry that follows covers one TCR beta chain sequence. A junction end diverges from the germline sequence, so it may reflect a read error. The data originate from a study of tumor-infiltrating lymphocytes in primary liver carcinoma. DNA and RNA were both co-extracted from roughly 18-30 mg of bulk tissue that had not been sorted. Using a constant-region primer together with ProtoScript II reverse transcriptase, TCR beta cDNA was made from roughly 500 ng of total RNA. The TCR beta library was amplified through three nested multiplex PCR rounds in a modified ARM-PCR procedure. The opening two PCR rounds, roughly 11 cycles each, paired TRBV1-TRBV30 forward primers with a C-beta reverse primer. TCRdb processed the multiplex PCR reads anew with MiXCR; each CDR3 protein has one entry. The sample holds approximately 100,000 distinct CDR3 sequences; 65% to 75% are singletons and the top ten take roughly 12%.

The CDR3 contains 16 residues. Germline CDR1 and CDR2: MNHNS and SASEGT. The sample taken for sequencing was liver tumor tissue from sampling region 2. The subset denotes: tumor region T2, inferior pole. The TCR originated in a woman aged 60-75 years with primary liver carcinoma and hepatitis B virus infection. This chain links TRBV6-1 with TRBJ2-7; a possible D gene is TRBD2 (6 bases). In nucleotides, the CDR3 is TGTGCCAGCAGTGACCCCCCCGGGACCGGGAGTGACGAGCAATACTTC. It yields the protein CASSDPPGTGSDEQYF.